A selection of T cell receptor beta chains follows, all from one sample in a study of preoperative IRX-2 immunotherapy in early breast cancer. The data were produced by immunoSEQ multiplex PCR, yet TCRdb's version contains in-frame clones alone and is incomplete. This sample has roughly 93,000 clones, with roughly 89% found just once. Here the sequenced sample was tumor tissue, taken after IRX-2 immunotherapy. These receptors came from a human donor with breast cancer. Each CDR3 is given with its conserved first and last residue. A D gene is named only where the DNA matches it firmly. Only part of the rows carry a size: once, few, many, or a class if the clone is expanded.

15	-	TRBD2	TRBV19	TRBJ2-7	CASSTPWAGELEQYF	TGTGCCAGTAGTACCCCCTGGGCGGGAGAATTGGAGCAGTACTTC
13	-	TRBD2	TRBV29-1	TRBJ2-7	CSVGYGRAYEQYF	TGCAGCGTTGGATACGGGAGGGCCTACGAGCAGTACTTC
15	-	TRBD1	TRBV19	TRBJ2-1	CASSFRDRDYNEQFF	TGTGCCAGTAGTTTCCGGGACAGGGATTACAATGAGCAGTTCTTC
13	-	-	TRBV18	TRBJ2-7	CASSPGTRREQYF	TGTGCCAGCTCACCGGGAACCCGTCGGGAGCAGTACTTC
14	-	-	TRBV29-1	TRBJ1-1	CSAMFGTRDTEAFF	TGCAGCGCGATGTTCGGAACGAGGGACACTGAAGCTTTCTTT
14	-	TRBD1	TRBV6-7	TRBJ1-2	CASSDRVSGYGYTF	TGTGCCAGCAGCGACAGGGTTTCTGGCTATGGCTACACCTTC
14	few	TRBD1	TRBV6-8	TRBJ2-5	CASRPTGGRETQYF	TGTGCCAGCAGGCCCACAGGGGGCCGGGAGACCCAGTACTTC
15	-	-	TRBV23-1	TRBJ2-1	CASSFGSSSYNEQFF	TGCGCCAGCAGCTTCGGGAGTTCATCCTACAATGAGCAGTTCTTC
23	-	TRBD1	TRBV28	TRBJ2-2	CASSLDPDRKPQRDRQNTGELFF	TGTGCCAGCAGTTTAGATCCCGACCGGAAACCCCAAAGGGACAGACAGAACACCGGGGAGCTGTTTTTT
14	few	-	TRBV11-3	TRBJ1-4	CASSLQGANEKLFF	TGTGCCAGCAGCTTACAGGGAGCTAATGAAAAACTGTTTTTT
17	once	-	TRBV6-1	TRBJ2-4	CAISEADRAYAKNIQYF	TGTGCCATCAGTGAAGCCGACCGAGCGTACGCCAAAAACATTCAGTACTTC
16	-	TRBD1	TRBV28	TRBJ2-7	CASSSAGQGIAHEQYF	TGTGCCAGCAGTTCAGCGGGACAGGGGATTGCCCACGAGCAGTACTTC
13	-	TRBD1	TRBV27	TRBJ1-4	CASSPDREGKLFF	TGTGCCAGCAGCCCCGACAGGGAAGGAAAACTGTTTTTT
18	-	-	TRBV19	TRBJ2-1	CASSLAGQGYSSYNEQFF	TGTGCCAGTAGTTTAGCGGGACAGGGATACTCTTCCTACAATGAGCAGTTCTTC
15	-	TRBD1	TRBV5-1	TRBJ2-1	CASSLTGQGANEQFF	TGCGCCAGCAGCTTGACTGGACAGGGGGCGAATGAGCAGTTCTTC
16	-	-	TRBV18	TRBJ1-3	CASSPQSGARGNTIYF	TGTGCCAGCTCACCACAATCCGGGGCGCGGGGAAACACCATATATTTT
13	-	-	TRBV29-1	TRBJ1-3	CSVVGDSGNTIYF	TGCAGCGTTGTGGGGGACTCTGGAAACACCATATATTTT
13	-	-	TRBV18	TRBJ1-5	CASSRDSNQPQHF	TGTGCCAGCTCACGGGACAGCAATCAGCCCCAGCATTTT
13	-	-	TRBV29-1	TRBJ1-3	CSVGDFSGNTIYF	TGCAGCGTTGGGGACTTCTCTGGAAACACCATATATTTT
13	once	-	TRBV19	TRBJ2-2	CASSIGFTGELFF	TGTGCCAGTAGTATAGGTTTTACCGGGGAGCTGTTTTTT
16	-	TRBD1	TRBV18	TRBJ2-7	CASSPGQSNLGYEQYF	TGTGCCAGCTCACCGGGACAGTCAAACCTAGGCTACGAGCAGTACTTC
15	-	TRBD1	TRBV5-1	TRBJ1-1	CASSWGQGAGTEAFF	TGCGCCAGCAGCTGGGGACAGGGGGCGGGAACTGAAGCTTTCTTT
14	-	-	TRBV5-1	TRBJ1-5	CASSLMGGNQPQHF	TGCGCCAGCAGCTTGATGGGTGGCAATCAGCCCCAGCATTTT
14	-	-	TRBV7-5	TRBJ2-3	CASILTGLVDTQYF	TGTGCCAGCATCTTGACAGGGTTGGTAGATACGCAGTATTTT
16	-	-	TRBV7-6	TRBJ1-1	CASSLSLGKGNTEAFF	TGTGCCAGCAGCTTAAGTCTAGGGAAGGGGAACACTGAAGCTTTCTTT
18	-	-	TRBV23-1	TRBJ1-6	CASSYLPGLSSYNSPLHF	TGCGCCAGCAGCTACTTACCGGGACTGAGCTCCTATAATTCACCCCTCCACTTT
16	-	TRBD1	TRBV19	TRBJ1-5	CASSIVGGTGDQPQHF	TGTGCCAGTAGTATAGTGGGGGGTACAGGGGATCAGCCCCAGCATTTT
14	-	-	TRBV30	TRBJ2-7	CAWRSGFSSDEQYF	TGTGCCTGGAGGTCAGGGTTCAGCTCCGACGAGCAGTACTTC
16	-	-	TRBV19	TRBJ1-1	CASSPGWGRMNTEAFF	TGTGCCAGTAGTCCTGGATGGGGGAGAATGAACACTGAAGCTTTCTTT
19	-	TRBD2	TRBV18	TRBJ2-3	CASSRQPLLAGSSTDTQYF	TGTGCCAGCTCACGACAACCTCTACTAGCGGGATCCAGCACAGATACGCAGTATTTT
12	-	-	TRBV27	TRBJ1-1	CASSSQTTEAFF	TGTGCCAGCAGTTCACAGACCACTGAAGCTTTCTTT
18	-	-	TRBV7-1	TRBJ2-1	CASSWVQGLVSSYNEQFF	TGTGCCAGCAGCTGGGTCCAGGGTCTAGTGAGCTCCTACAATGAGCAGTTCTTC
12	-	-	TRBV19	TRBJ2-3	CASNRGGDTQYF	TGTGCCAGTAACAGGGGAGGTGATACGCAGTATTTT
19	-	-	TRBV18	TRBJ1-2	CASSPSRDSYFLANYGYTF	TGTGCCAGCTCACCGAGTCGCGACTCATACTTCTTAGCTAACTATGGCTACACCTTC
14	-	-	TRBV11-3	TRBJ1-2	CASSLGTGNYGYTF	TGTGCCAGCAGCTTAGGGACCGGGAACTATGGCTACACCTTC
16	-	-	TRBV6-8	TRBJ1-3	CASSYSRTVSGNTIYF	TGTGCCAGCAGTTACTCCAGGACAGTCTCTGGAAACACCATATATTTT
15	few	TRBD1	TRBV14	TRBJ2-2	CASSQRTGVTGELFF	TGTGCCAGCAGCCAGCGGACAGGAGTCACCGGGGAGCTGTTTTTT
13	-	-	TRBV29-1	TRBJ2-6	CSVKSSGANVLTF	TGCAGCGTGAAGAGCTCTGGGGCCAACGTCCTGACTTTC
13	-	TRBD1	TRBV6-8	TRBJ1-4	CASKEDRAEKLFF	TGTGCCAGCAAGGAGGACAGGGCTGAAAAACTGTTTTTT
13	-	-	TRBV18	TRBJ1-1	CASQLILNTEAFF	TGTGCCAGCCAATTAATACTGAACACTGAAGCTTTCTTT
14	-	-	TRBV30	TRBJ1-3	CAWNPGLSGNTIYF	TGTGCCTGGAACCCAGGACTCTCTGGAAACACCATATATTTT
15	few	-	TRBV15	TRBJ2-2	CATSRDLGKAGELFF	TGTGCCACCAGCAGAGATCTCGGCAAAGCCGGGGAGCTGTTTTTT
16	once	TRBD1	TRBV19	TRBJ1-5	CASLPWDRGNNQPQHF	TGTGCCAGCCTTCCTTGGGACAGGGGGAACAATCAGCCCCAGCATTTT
12	-	-	TRBV6-8	TRBJ1-2	CASSYSESGYTF	TGTGCCAGCAGTTACTCGGAGAGTGGCTACACCTTC
16	-	-	TRBV22-1	TRBJ2-2	CATSERRTANTGELFF	TGTGCCACCAGTGAAAGACGCACTGCGAACACCGGGGAGCTGTTTTTT
23	-	-	TRBV6-7	TRBJ2-1	CASSYRPDYGKLHPGRSYNEQFF	TGTGCCAGCAGTTATCGACCGGACTACGGGAAACTTCACCCAGGGCGCTCCTACAATGAGCAGTTCTTC
15	-	TRBD1	TRBV6-8	TRBJ1-5	CASKQGALGNQPQHF	TGTGCCAGCAAACAGGGGGCATTGGGCAATCAGCCCCAGCATTTT